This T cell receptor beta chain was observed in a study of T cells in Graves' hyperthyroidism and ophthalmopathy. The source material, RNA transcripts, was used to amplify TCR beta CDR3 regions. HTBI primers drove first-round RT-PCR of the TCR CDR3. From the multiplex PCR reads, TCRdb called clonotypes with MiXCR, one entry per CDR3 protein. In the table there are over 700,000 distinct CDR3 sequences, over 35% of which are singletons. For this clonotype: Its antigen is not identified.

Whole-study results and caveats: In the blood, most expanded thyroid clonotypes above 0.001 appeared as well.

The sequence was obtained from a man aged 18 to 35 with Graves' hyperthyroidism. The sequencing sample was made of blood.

The CDR3 here is CATSIDRVLGGYTF. CDR3 coding DNA: TGTGCCACCAGCATAGACAGGGTGTTAGGGGGCTACACCTTC. The rearrangement uses TRBV15 and TRBJ1-2; 7 bases are shared with TRBD1. CDR3 size: 14 residues. The germline V gene has CDR1 LNHNV and CDR2 YYDKDF (reference sequence). V shed 4 bases and J 8 bases; nucleotides not matched to a gene: 10.